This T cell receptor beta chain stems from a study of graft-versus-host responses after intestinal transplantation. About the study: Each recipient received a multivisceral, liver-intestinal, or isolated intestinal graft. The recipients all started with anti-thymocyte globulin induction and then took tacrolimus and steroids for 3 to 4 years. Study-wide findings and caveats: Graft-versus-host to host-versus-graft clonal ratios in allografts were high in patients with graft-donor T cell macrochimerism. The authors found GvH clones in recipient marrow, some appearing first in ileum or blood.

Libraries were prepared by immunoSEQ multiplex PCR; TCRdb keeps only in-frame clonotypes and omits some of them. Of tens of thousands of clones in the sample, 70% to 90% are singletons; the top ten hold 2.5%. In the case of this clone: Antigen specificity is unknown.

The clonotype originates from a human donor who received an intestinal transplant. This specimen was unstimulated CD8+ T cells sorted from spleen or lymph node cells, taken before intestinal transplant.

DNA for the CDR3: TGTGCCAGCAGTTTAACTAGCTCCTATGAGCAGTTCTTC. Residues: CASSLTSSYEQFF. The J gene is TRBJ2-1, the V gene TRBV7-6, with D possibly being TRBD2 (6 bases). From germline, CDR1 is SGHVS and CDR2 FNYEAQ. Trimming took off 6 bases at V and 8 bases at J, with 14 bases between the two ends. The CDR3 runs 13 residues.